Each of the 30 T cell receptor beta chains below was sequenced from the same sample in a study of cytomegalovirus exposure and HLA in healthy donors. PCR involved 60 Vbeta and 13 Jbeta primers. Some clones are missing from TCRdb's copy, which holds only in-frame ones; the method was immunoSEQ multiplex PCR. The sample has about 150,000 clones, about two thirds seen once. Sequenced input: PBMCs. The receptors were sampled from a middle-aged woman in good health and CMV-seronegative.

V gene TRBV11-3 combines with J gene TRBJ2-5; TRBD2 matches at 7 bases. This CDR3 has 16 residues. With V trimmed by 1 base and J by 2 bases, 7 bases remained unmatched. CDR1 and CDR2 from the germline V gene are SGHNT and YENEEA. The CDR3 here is CASSLGRGGAQETQYF. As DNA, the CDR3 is TGTGCCAGCAGCTTAGGGAGGGGAGGGGCACAAGAGACCCAGTACTTC.

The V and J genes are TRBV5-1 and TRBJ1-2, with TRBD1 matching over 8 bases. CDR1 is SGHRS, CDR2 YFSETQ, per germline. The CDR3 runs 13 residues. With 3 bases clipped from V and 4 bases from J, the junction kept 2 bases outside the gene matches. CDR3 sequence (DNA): TGCGCCAGCAGCTATACAGGGGGCTATGGCTACACCTTC. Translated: CASSYTGGYGYTF.

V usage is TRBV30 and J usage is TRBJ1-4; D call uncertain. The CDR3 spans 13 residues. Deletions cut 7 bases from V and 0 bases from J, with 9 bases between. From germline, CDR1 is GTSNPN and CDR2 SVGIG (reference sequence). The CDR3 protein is CASQYPTNEKLFF. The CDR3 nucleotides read TGTGCCTCACAATACCCAACTAATGAAAAACTGTTTTTT.

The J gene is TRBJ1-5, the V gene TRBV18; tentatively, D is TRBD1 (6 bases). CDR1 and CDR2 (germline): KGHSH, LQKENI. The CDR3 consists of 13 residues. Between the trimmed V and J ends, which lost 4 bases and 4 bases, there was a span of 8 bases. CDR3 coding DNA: TGTGCCAGCTCACGGACAGATAATCAGCCCCAGCATTTT. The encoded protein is CASSRTDNQPQHF.

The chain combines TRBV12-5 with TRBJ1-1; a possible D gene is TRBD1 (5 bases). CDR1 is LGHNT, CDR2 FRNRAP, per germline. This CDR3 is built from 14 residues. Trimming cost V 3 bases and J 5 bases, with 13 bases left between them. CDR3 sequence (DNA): TGTGCTAGTGGTTTCGGGAGGGGCGGAACTGAAGCTTTCTTT. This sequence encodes CASGFGRGGTEAFF.

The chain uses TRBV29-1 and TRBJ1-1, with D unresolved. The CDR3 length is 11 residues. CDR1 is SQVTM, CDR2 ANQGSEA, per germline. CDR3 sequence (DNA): TGCACCGGCGGAGAGAACACTGAAGCTTTCTTT. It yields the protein CTGGENTEAFF.

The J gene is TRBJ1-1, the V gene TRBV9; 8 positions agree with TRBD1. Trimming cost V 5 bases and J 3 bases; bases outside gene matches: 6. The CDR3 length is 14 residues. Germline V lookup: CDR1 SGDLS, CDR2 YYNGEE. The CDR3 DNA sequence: TGTGCCAGCAGTGTACAGGGGGAGGACACTGAAGCTTTCTTT. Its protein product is CASSVQGEDTEAFF.

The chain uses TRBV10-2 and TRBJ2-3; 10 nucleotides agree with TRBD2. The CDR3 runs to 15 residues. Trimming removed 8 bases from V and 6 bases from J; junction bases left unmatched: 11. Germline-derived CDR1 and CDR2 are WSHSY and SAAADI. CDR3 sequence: CASREGSGGLDTQYF. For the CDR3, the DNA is TGCGCCAGCCGCGAGGGTAGCGGGGGGTTGGATACGCAGTATTTT.

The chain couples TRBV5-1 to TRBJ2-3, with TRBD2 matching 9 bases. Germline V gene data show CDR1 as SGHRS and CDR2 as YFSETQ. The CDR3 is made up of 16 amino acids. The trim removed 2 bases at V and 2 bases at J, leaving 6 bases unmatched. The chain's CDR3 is CASSFSGGSPTDTQYF. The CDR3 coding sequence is TGCGCCAGCAGCTTTAGCGGGGGCTCACCCACAGATACGCAGTATTTT.

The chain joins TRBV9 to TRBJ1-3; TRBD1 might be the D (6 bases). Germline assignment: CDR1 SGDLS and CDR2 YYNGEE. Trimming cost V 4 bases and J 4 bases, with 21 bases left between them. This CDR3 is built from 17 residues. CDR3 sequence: CASSSRAGAVSGNTIYF. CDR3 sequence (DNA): TGTGCCAGCAGCTCTAGAGCAGGGGCCGTTTCGGGAAACACCATATATTTT.

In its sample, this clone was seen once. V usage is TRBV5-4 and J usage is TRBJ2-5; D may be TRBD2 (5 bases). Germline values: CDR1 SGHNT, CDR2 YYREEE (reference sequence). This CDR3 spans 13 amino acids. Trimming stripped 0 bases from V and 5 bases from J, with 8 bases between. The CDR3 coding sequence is TGTGCCAGCAGCTTGGAGAGAGGGGAGACCCAGTACTTC. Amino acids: CASSLERGETQYF.

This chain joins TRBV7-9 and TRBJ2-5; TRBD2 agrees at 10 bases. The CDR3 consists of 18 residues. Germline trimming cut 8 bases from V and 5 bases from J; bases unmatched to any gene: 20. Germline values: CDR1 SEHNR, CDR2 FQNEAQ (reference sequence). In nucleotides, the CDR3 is TGTGCCAGCGCCCCGGGGGCTAGCGGGGGCCCGTCGTGGGAGACCCAGTACTTC. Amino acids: CASAPGASGGPSWETQYF.

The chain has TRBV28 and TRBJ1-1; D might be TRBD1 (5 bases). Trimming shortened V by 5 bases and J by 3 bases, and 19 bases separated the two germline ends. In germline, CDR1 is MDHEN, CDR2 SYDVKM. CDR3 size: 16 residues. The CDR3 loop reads CASSLQWAGGDTEAFF. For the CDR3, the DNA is TGTGCCAGCAGTCTACAGTGGGCAGGAGGGGACACTGAAGCTTTCTTT.

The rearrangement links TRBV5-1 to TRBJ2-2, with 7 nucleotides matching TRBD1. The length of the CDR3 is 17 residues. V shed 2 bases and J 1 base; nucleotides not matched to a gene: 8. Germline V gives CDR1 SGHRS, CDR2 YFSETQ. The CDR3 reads CASSFVGTVLNTGELFF. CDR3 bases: TGCGCCAGCAGCTTTGTAGGGACAGTGTTGAACACCGGGGAGCTGTTTTTT.

The CDR3 nucleotides read TGTGCCAGCAGTGAATCCCTCGGACAGGGGGCCTTAGTGCAGTACTTC. This sequence encodes CASSESLGQGALVQYF. The chain couples TRBV6-1 to TRBJ2-5; TRBD1 agrees at 11 bases. V shed 2 bases, J shed 11 bases, and the junction held 13 bases outside the gene matches. The germline V gene has CDR1 MNHNS and CDR2 SASEGT. CDR3 length equals 16 residues.

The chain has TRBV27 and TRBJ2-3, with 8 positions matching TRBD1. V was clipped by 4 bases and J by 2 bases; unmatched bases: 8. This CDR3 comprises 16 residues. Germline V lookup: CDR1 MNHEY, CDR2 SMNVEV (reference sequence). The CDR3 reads CASSSLGQDYTDTQYF. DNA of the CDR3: TGTGCCAGCAGTTCTCTGGGACAGGATTACACAGATACGCAGTATTTT.

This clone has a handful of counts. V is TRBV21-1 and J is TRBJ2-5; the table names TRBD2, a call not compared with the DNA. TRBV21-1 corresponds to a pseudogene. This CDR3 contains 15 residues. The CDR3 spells CASPPQGGSSETQYF. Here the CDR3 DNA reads TGTGCCAGCCCCCCGCAGGGAGGTTCATCGGAGACCCAGTACTTC.

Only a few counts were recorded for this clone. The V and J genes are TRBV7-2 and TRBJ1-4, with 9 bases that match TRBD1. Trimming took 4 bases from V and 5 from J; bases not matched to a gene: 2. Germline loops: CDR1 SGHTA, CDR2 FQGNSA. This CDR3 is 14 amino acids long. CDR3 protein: CASSSGTGNEKLFF. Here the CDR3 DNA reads TGTGCCAGCAGCTCCGGGACAGGGAATGAAAAACTGTTTTTT. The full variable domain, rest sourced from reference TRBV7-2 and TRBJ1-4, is GAGVSQSPSNKVTEKGKDVELRCDPISGHTALYWYRQSLGQGLEFLIYFQGNSAPDKSGLPSDRFSAERTGGSVSTLTIQRTQQEDSAVYLCASSSGTGNEKLFFGSGTQLSVL.

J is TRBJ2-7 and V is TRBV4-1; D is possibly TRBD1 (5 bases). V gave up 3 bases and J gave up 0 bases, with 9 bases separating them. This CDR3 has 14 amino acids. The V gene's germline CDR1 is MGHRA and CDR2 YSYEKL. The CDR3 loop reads CASSHQGNSYEQYF. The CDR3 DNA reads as TGCGCCAGCAGCCATCAGGGAAACTCCTACGAGCAGTACTTC.

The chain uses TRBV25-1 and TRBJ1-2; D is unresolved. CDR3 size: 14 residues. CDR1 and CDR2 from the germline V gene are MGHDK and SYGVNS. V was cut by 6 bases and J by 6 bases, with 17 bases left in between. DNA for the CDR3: TGTGCCAGCAGCGACCGCCTCGTTGAGGATGGCTACACCTTC. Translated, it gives CASSDRLVEDGYTF.

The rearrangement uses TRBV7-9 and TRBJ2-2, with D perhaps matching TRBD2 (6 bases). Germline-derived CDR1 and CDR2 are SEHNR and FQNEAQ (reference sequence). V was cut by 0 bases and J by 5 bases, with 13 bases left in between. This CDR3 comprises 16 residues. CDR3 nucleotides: TGTGCCAGCAGCTTAGCGCGGGGAATCAGAACCGGGGAGCTGTTTTTT. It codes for CASSLARGIRTGELFF.

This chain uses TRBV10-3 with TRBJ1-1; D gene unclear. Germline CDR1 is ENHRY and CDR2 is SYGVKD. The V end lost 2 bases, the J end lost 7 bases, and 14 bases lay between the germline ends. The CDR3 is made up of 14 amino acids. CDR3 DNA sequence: TGTGCCATCAGTGAGGCACGGTTCGGGAGTGAAGCTTTCTTT. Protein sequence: CAISEARFGSEAFF.

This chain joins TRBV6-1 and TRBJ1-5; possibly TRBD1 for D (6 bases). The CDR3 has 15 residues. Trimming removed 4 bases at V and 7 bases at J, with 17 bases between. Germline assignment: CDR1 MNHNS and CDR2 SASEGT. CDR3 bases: TGTGCCAGCAGTGGACAGGCTCCTCTACTGCAGCCCCAGCATTTT. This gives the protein CASSGQAPLLQPQHF.

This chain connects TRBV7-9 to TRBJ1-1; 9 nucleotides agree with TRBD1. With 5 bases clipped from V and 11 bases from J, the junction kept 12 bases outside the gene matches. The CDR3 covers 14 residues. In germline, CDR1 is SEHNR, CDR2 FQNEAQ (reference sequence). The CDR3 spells CASSPTGGALSAFF. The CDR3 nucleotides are TGTGCCAGCAGCCCTACAGGGGGCGCTTTAAGCGCTTTCTTT.

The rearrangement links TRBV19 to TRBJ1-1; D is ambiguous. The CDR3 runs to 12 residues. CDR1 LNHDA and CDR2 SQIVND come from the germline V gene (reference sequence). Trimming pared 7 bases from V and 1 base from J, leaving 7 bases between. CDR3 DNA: TGTGCCAGTACTAACAGGAACACTGAAGCTTTCTTT. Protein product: CASTNRNTEAFF.

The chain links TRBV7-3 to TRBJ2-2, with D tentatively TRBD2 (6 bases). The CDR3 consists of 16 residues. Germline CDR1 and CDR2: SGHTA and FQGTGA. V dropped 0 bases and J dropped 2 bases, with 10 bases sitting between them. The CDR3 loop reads CASSLTTGVNTGELFF. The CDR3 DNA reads TGTGCCAGCAGCTTAACCACGGGGGTAAACACCGGGGAGCTGTTTTTT.

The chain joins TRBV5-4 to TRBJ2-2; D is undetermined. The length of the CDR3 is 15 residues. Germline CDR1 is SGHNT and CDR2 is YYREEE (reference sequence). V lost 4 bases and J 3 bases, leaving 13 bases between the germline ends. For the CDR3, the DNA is TGTGCCAGCAGCCCCGCCAACCGCGACACCGGGGAGCTGTTTTTT. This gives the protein CASSPANRDTGELFF. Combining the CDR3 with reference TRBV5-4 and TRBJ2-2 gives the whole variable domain ETGVTQSPTHLIKTRGQQVTLRCSSQSGHNTVSWYQQALGQGPQFIFQYYREEENGRGNFPPRFSGLQFPNYSSELNVNALELDDSALYLCASSPANRDTGELFFGEGSRLTVL.

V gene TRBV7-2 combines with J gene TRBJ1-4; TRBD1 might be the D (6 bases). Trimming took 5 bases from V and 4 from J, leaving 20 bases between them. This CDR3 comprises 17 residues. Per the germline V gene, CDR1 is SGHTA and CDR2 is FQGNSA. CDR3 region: CASSLVFDRLHNEKLFF. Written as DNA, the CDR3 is TGTGCCAGCAGCCTCGTCTTCGACAGGCTACATAATGAAAAACTGTTTTTT.

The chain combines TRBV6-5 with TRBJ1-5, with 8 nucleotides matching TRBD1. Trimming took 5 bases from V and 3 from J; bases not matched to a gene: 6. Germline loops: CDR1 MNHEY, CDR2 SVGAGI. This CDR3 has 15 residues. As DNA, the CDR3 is TGTGCCAGCAGTCCCGACAGGGGCCACAATCAGCCCCAGCATTTT. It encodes CASSPDRGHNQPQHF.

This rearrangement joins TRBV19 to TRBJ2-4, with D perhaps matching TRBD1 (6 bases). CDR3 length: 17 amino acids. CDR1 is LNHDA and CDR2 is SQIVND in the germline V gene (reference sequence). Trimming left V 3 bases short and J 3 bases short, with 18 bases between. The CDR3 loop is CASSIVRPRQDKNIQYF. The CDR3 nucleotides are TGTGCCAGTAGTATTGTACGGCCCCGACAGGACAAAAACATTCAGTACTTC.